Listed below are T cell receptor beta chains from one sample, sequenced in a study of T-cell memory formation after mild COVID-19. TCRdb used MiXCR to reprocess the 5' RACE reads, holding one entry per CDR3 protein. The top ten clones hold roughly 3.6% of a sample with roughly 250,000 distinct CDR3 sequences, about 16% of them seen once. Sequencing was carried out using PBMCs or a T cell subset sorted from them (not recorded which). Receptor source: a man aged 18-30 years who had mild COVID-19 (a few samples of this study predate the infection). Cell type and time point are not known. Each CDR3 is given with its conserved first and last residue. Each record gives: CDR3 protein, CDR3 DNA, clone size, V gene, J gene, D gene. A D gene is named only where the DNA matches it firmly. Clone size is not always given. Where it is, it says once, few, many or a class for expanded clones.

CASSQVGGDRFSYEQYF	TGTGCCAGCAGCCAAGTGGGGGGGGACCGTTTCTCCTACGAGCAGTACTTC	few	TRBV3-1	TRBJ2-7	TRBD2
CASSFGPRPQRSDTQYF	TGCGCCAGCAGCTTCGGACCCCGGCCCCAGCGGTCGGATACGCAGTATTTT	few	TRBV5-1	TRBJ2-3	.
CASSEGQGGTDTQYF	TGTGCCAGCAGTGAAGGACAGGGGGGGACAGATACGCAGTATTTT	.	TRBV25-1	TRBJ2-3	TRBD1
CASSSHTSGGPHSSTDTQYF	TGTGCAAGCAGCTCTCATACTAGCGGGGGCCCTCACTCCTCCACAGATACGCAGTATTTT	.	TRBV6-2/TRBV6-3	TRBJ2-3	TRBD2
CASSHPEQPQHF	TGTGCCAGCAGCCACCCGGAGCAGCCCCAGCATTTT	few	TRBV7-8	TRBJ1-5	.
CASSQERQGVGNNSPLHF	TGCGCCAGCAGCCAAGAGCGGCAGGGGGTAGGGAATAATTCACCCCTCCACTTT	few	TRBV4-3	TRBJ1-6	TRBD1
CASSPPGLLNTEAFF	TGTGCCAGCAGCCCCCCGGGGTTGTTGAACACTGAAGCTTTCTTT	.	TRBV28	TRBJ1-1	.
CASSFSLAGSMNTEAFF	TGCGCCAGCAGCTTTTCTTTGGCGGGTTCCATGAACACTGAAGCTTTCTTT	.	TRBV5-1	TRBJ1-1	.
CASSFSGGAQNIQYF	TGTGCCAGCAGCTTTAGCGGGGGGGCCCAAAACATTCAGTACTTC	few	TRBV7-2	TRBJ2-4	TRBD2
CASSARSPLNYGYTF	TGTGCCAGCAGCGCCAGGTCCCCACTTAACTATGGCTACACCTTC	.	TRBV9	TRBJ1-2	.
CASSQTSGGTQYF	TGTGCCAGCAGCCAGACAAGCGGGGGTACGCAGTATTTT	few	TRBV14	TRBJ2-3	TRBD2
CATSRRGYGNTIYF	TGTGCCACCAGCCGACGGGGGTATGGAAACACCATATATTTT	few	TRBV15	TRBJ1-3	.
CASSLMQGYEKLFF	TGTGCCAGCAGCTTAATGCAGGGATACGAAAAACTGTTTTTT	.	TRBV7-2	TRBJ1-4	.
CASSLQWNEQFF	TGCGCCAGCAGCCTACAGTGGAATGAGCAGTTCTTC	few	TRBV5-1	TRBJ2-1	.
CASSSGNQPQHF	TGTGCCAGCAGCTCGGGCAATCAGCCCCAGCATTTT	many	TRBV7-2	TRBJ1-5	.
CATTGAQSGTDTQYF	TGTGCCACCACTGGAGCACAGAGCGGCACAGATACGCAGTATTTT	few	TRBV15	TRBJ2-3	.
CAISESEIPNSPLHF	TGTGCCATCAGTGAGTCTGAGATACCTAATTCACCCCTCCACTTT	.	TRBV10-3	TRBJ1-6	.
CASSSTGADGYTF	TGTGCCAGCAGTTCGACAGGGGCCGATGGCTACACCTTC	few	TRBV7-9	TRBJ1-2	TRBD1
CAPAKIGAFGNTIYF	TGTGCACCCGCGAAAATAGGCGCCTTTGGAAACACCATATATTTT	few	TRBV7-9	TRBJ1-3	.
CASSLTGVYAKNIQYF	TGTGCCAGCAGTCTAACAGGGGTATACGCCAAAAACATTCAGTACTTC	.	TRBV7-9	TRBJ2-4	TRBD1
CASSLVPREQSGELFF	TGTGCCAGCAGCTTAGTTCCACGGGAACAGTCCGGGGAGCTGTTTTTT	few	TRBV7-2	TRBJ2-2	.
CASSLEAYMNTEAFF	TGTGCCAGCAGCCTAGAGGCTTACATGAACACTGAAGCTTTCTTT	few	TRBV11-1	TRBJ1-1	.